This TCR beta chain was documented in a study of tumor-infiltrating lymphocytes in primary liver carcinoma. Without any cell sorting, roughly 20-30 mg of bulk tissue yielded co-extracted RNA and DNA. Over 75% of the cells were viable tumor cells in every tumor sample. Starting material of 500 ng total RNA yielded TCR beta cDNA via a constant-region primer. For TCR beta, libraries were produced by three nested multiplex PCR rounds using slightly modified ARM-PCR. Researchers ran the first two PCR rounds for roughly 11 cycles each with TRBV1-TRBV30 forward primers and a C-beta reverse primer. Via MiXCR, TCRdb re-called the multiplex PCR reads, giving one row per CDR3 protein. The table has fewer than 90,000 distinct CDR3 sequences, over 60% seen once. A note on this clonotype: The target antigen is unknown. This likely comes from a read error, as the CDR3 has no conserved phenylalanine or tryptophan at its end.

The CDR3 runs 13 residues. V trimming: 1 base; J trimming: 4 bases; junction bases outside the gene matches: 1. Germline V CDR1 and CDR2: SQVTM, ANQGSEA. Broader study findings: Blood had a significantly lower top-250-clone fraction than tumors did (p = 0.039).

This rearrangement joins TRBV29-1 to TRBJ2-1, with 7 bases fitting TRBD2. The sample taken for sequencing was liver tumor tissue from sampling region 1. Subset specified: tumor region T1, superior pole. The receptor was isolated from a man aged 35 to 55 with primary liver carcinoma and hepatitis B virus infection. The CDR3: CSVEGTSYNEQFL. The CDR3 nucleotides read TGCAGCGTTGAAGGGACTAGTTACAATGAGCAGTTCCTC.